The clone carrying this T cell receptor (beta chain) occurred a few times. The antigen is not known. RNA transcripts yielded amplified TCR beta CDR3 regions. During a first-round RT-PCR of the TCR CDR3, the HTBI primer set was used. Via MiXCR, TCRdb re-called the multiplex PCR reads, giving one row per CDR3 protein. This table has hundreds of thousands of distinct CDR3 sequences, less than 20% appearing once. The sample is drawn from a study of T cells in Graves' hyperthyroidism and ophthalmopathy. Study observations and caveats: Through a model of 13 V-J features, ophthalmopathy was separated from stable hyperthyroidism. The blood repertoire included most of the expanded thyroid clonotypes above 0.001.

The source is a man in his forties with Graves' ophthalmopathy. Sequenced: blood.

The CDR3 reads CASSLYLGPYEQYF. CDR3 nucleotides: TGTGCCAGCAGCTTATATTTGGGGCCCTACGAGCAGTACTTC. The gene calls are TRBV7-2 and TRBJ2-7, with a weak D call TRBD1 (5 bases). Per the germline V gene, CDR1 is SGHTA and CDR2 is FQGNSA. There are 14 residues in the CDR3. V was cut by 2 bases and J by 2 bases, with 10 bases left in between.